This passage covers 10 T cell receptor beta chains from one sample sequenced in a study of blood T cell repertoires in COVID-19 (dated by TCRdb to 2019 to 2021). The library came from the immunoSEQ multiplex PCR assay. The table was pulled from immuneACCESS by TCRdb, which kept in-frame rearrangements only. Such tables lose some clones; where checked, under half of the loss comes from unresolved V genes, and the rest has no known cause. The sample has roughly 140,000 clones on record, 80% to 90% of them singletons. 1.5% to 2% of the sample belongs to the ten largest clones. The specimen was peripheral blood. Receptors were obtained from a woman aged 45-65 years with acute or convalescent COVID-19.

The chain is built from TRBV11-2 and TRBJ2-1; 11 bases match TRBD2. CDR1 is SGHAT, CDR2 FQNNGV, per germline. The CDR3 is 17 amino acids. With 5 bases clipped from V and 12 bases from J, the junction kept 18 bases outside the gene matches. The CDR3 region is CASSPTEGTSGSPTQFF. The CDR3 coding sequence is TGTGCCAGCAGCCCAACGGAAGGGACTAGCGGATCTCCTACGCAGTTCTTC.

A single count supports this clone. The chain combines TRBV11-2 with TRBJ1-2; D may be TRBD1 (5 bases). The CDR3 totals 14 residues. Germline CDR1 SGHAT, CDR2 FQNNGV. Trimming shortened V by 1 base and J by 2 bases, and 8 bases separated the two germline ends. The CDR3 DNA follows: TGTGCCAGCAGCTTAGGGACAACCAACTATGGCTACACCTTC. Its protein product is CASSLGTTNYGYTF.

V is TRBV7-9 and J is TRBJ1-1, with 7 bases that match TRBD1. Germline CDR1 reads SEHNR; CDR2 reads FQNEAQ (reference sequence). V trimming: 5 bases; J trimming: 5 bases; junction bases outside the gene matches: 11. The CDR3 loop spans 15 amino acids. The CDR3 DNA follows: TGTGCCAGCAGCACACGAGACAGGGTATGGACTGAAGCTTTCTTT. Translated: CASSTRDRVWTEAFF.

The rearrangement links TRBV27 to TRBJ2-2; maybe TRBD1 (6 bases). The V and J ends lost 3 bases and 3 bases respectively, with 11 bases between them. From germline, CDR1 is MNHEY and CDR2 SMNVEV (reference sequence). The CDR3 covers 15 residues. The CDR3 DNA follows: TGTGCCAGCAGTTTGAACAGGGTCTACACCGGGGAGCTGTTTTTT. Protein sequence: CASSLNRVYTGELFF.

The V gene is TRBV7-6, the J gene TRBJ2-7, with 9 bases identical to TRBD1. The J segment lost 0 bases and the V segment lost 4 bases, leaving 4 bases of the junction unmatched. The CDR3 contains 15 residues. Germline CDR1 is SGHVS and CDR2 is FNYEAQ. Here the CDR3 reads CASSSTGGSSYEQYF. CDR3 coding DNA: TGTGCCAGCAGCTCGACAGGGGGTAGCTCCTACGAGCAGTACTTC.

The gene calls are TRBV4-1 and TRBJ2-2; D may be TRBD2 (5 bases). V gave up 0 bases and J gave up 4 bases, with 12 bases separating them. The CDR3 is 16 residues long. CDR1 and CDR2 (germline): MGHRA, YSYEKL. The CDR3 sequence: CASSQERAGTTGELFF. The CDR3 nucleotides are TGCGCCAGCAGCCAAGAGAGGGCCGGTACCACCGGGGAGCTGTTTTTT.

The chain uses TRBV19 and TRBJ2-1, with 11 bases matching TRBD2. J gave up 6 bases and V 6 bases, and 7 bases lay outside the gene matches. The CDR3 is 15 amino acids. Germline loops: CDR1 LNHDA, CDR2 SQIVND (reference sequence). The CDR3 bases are TGTGCCAGTAGCCTTAGCGGGAGGGGTATCAATGAGCAGTTCTTC. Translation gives CASSLSGRGINEQFF. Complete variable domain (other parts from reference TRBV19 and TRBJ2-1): DGGITQSPKYLFRKEGQNVTLSCEQNLNHDAMYWYRQDPGQGLRLIYYSQIVNDFQKGDIAEGYSVSREKKESFPLTVTSAQKNPTAFYLCASSLSGRGINEQFFGPGTRLTVL.

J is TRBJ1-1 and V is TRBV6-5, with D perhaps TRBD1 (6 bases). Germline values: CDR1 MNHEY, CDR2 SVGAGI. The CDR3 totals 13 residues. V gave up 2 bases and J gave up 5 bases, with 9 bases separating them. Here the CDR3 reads CASSYTQGTEAFF. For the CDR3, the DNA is TGTGCCAGCAGTTACACACAGGGAACTGAAGCTTTCTTT.

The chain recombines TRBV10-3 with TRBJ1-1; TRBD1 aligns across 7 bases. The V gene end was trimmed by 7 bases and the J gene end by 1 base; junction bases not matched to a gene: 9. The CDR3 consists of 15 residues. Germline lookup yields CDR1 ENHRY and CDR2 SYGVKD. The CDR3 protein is CAITETGRGNTEAFF. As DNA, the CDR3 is TGTGCCATCACCGAGACAGGGAGAGGGAACACTGAAGCTTTCTTT.

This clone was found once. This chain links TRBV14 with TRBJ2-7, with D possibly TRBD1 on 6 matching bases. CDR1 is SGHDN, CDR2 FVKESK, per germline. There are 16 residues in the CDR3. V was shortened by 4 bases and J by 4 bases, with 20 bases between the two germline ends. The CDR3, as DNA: TGTGCCAGCAGCCGACTCCAAGGGGTAGGGGGTTACGAGCAGTACTTC. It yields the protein CASSRLQGVGGYEQYF.